This T cell receptor beta chain derives from a study of human T cells and chemical hapten exposure. TCRdb passed the RACE reads through MiXCR, listing each CDR3 protein once. Of some 120,000 distinct CDR3 sequences listed, approximately 9% are singletons. V lost 7 bases and J lost 3, with 12 bases in between. CDR3 length equals 13 residues. Germline lookup yields CDR1 LGHNT and CDR2 FRNRAP. The time point here: healthy volunteer bleed at 2 weeks. Total RNA was isolated from whole blood that had not been fractionated. The sample holds a few counts of this clonotype. The TCR sequence derives from a male donor in good health. Some clones in this sample may be carry-over from other donors' samples. The specimen sequenced was whole blood. The chain carries TRBV12-5 and TRBJ1-1; maybe TRBD1 (5 bases). The CDR3 here is CASEQDRDTEAFF. The CDR3 nucleotides are TGTGCTAGTGAACAGGACCGCGACACTGAAGCTTTCTTT.